This TCR beta chain is from a study of response to subunit inactivated influenza vaccine. TCRdb itself ran the RT-PCR reads through MiXCR, one entry per CDR3 protein. The sample holds under 200,000 distinct CDR3 sequences; about 12% are singletons and the top ten take less than 30%. This clonotype was counted a few times. This sample was shared with a second study, whose subject was T cells expressing NK-cell markers. That report notes: Beta-chain TCR cDNA was generated via 5'RACE template switching with UMIs. HCMV specificity of expanded NKG2C+ T cell clones remained unclear.

The source of this sequence is a man over 45 who received an inactivated influenza vaccine. The source material was CD8+ T cells sorted from PBMCs, sampled approximately 12 days after vaccination.

The CDR3 sequence is CASSLSPGWQTQYF. CDR3 nucleotides: TGTGCCAGCAGCTTATCACCAGGGTGGCAGACCCAGTACTTC. V gene TRBV11-2 combines with J gene TRBJ2-5; weak D call: TRBD1 (5 bases). Deletions cut 2 bases from V and 6 bases from J, with 13 bases between. From germline, CDR1 is SGHAT and CDR2 FQNNGV. The CDR3 is 14 residues long.